A single sample is the source of the 16 T cell receptor beta chains below, sequenced in a study of technical replicates of blood from a few donors. The assay was immunoSEQ multiplex PCR, and TCRdb's table has in-frame clones only and misses some. The sample yields about 56,000 clones, 90% to 95% seen once. The specimen sequenced was PBMCs. The receptors derive from a human donor in good health. Some clones in this sample may be carry-over from other donors' samples.

This clone was picked up one time. A junction end diverges from the germline sequence, so it may reflect a read error. The V gene is TRBV7-8, the J gene TRBJ2-5; D is possibly TRBD2 (6 bases). The V gene's germline CDR1 is SGHVS and CDR2 FQNEAQ. The CDR3 has 14 amino acids. CDR3 DNA: TGTGCCAGCAGTTTAGGGGCTAGCGAGACAGCCCAGTACTTC. Encoded protein: CASSLGASETAQYF. The full variable domain, its missing parts supplied by reference TRBV7-8 and TRBJ2-5, is GAGVSQSPRYKVAKRGQDVALRCDPISGHVSLFWYQQALGQGPEFLTYFQNEAQLDKSGLPSDRFFAERPEGSVSTLKIQRTQQEDSAVYLCASSLGASETAQYFGPGTRLLVL.

The rearrangement uses TRBV11-3 and TRBJ2-1, with 8 positions matching TRBD2. CDR3 length: 13 amino acids. V shed 8 bases, J shed 8 bases, and the junction held 8 bases outside the gene matches. Germline CDR1 is SGHNT and CDR2 is YENEEA. The CDR3 DNA sequence: TGTGCCAGCGCCGGGGGGGTTGGCTATGAGCAGTTCTTC. It yields the protein CASAGGVGYEQFF.

The chain combines TRBV19 with TRBJ2-2; D not certain. Trimming shortened V by 4 bases and J by 1 base, and 13 bases separated the two germline ends. The CDR3 sequence is 16 residues long. The germline V gene encodes CDR1 LNHDA and CDR2 SQIVND (reference sequence). This CDR3 is CASSRDRLGNTGELFF. As DNA, the CDR3 is TGTGCCAGTAGTAGAGATCGCCTCGGGAACACCGGGGAGCTGTTTTTT.

This chain joins TRBV23-1 and TRBJ2-7; 7 positions agree with TRBD2. TRBV23-1 is annotated as an ORF whose role is uncertain. This CDR3 is built from 17 residues. Trimming cost V 4 bases and J 5 bases; bases outside gene matches: 17. Here the CDR3 reads CASSPARRAKGGDEQYF. For the CDR3, the DNA is TGCGCCAGCAGTCCAGCGCGCCGGGCTAAGGGAGGGGACGAGCAGTACTTC.

This clone appeared a single time. This sequence joins TRBV18 and TRBJ1-6; 7 bases map to TRBD1. J was trimmed by 5 bases and V by 3 bases; bases with no gene match: 7. The CDR3 totals 16 residues. CDR1 is KGHSH and CDR2 is LQKENI in the germline V gene. CDR3 loop: CASSPSGGQNNSPLHF. The CDR3 DNA is TGTGCCAGCTCACCTTCAGGGGGACAGAATAATTCACCCCTCCACTTT.

In its sample, this clone was seen once. The chain joins TRBV19 to TRBJ1-4; TRBD1 agrees at 7 bases. CDR1 is LNHDA, CDR2 SQIVND, per germline (reference sequence). The CDR3 spans 15 residues. The V gene end was trimmed by 3 bases and the J gene end by 4 bases; junction bases not matched to a gene: 5. CDR3 sequence reads: CASSIARGFNEKLFF. DNA of the CDR3: TGTGCCAGTAGTATCGCCAGGGGGTTTAATGAAAAACTGTTTTTT.

The chain uses TRBV6-5 and TRBJ1-2; tentative D call: TRBD1 (6 bases). The CDR3 spans 14 residues. CDR1 is MNHEY and CDR2 is SVGAGI in the germline V gene. The V end lost 5 bases, the J end lost 5 bases, and 15 bases lay between the germline ends. CDR3 nucleotides: TGTGCCAGCAGTCGAACCGGGACACGATATGGCTACACCTTC. Its translation: CASSRTGTRYGYTF.

V is TRBV6-5 and J is TRBJ2-7; no reliable D call. In germline, CDR1 is MNHEY, CDR2 SVGAGI. The CDR3 length is 14 residues. V was clipped by 2 bases and J by 3 bases, with 11 bases between them. CDR3 in amino acids: CASSYKTEFYEQYF. The CDR3 DNA reads TGTGCCAGCAGTTACAAGACGGAGTTCTACGAGCAGTACTTC.

This sequence joins TRBV7-2 and TRBJ2-5, with TRBD2 identical over 8 bases. Unmatched junction bases numbered 10, after V lost 2 bases and J lost 5 bases. The CDR3 totals 16 residues. The germline gives CDR1 SGHTA, CDR2 FQGNSA. In DNA, the CDR3 is TGTGCCAGCAGCTTATCCCTGGCCGGCGGGGGGGAGACCCAGTACTTC. Amino acids: CASSLSLAGGGETQYF.

This rearrangement joins TRBV9 to TRBJ1-1, with no clear D. Germline V gene sequence: CDR1 SGDLS, CDR2 YYNGEE. This CDR3 has 14 amino acids. Trimming removed 1 base from V and 1 base from J, with 8 bases in between. CDR3 bases: TGTGCCAGCAGCGTACTAGGCAGGAACACTGAAGCTTTCTTT. It yields the protein CASSVLGRNTEAFF.

The chain links TRBV25-1 to TRBJ1-2; D perhaps matches TRBD1 (6 bases). The CDR3 consists of 15 residues. Trimming took off 7 bases at V and 3 bases at J, with 18 bases between the two ends. Germline V gene sequence: CDR1 MGHDK, CDR2 SYGVNS. CDR3 region: CASTRGGSSDYGYTF. The CDR3, as DNA: TGTGCCAGCACTAGGGGGGGGAGTTCGGACTATGGCTACACCTTC.

The genes are TRBV6-5 and TRBJ1-2; 10 bases match TRBD1. Germline V lookup: CDR1 MNHEY, CDR2 SVGAGI. This CDR3 has 15 residues. The J segment lost 2 bases and the V segment lost 0 bases, leaving 0 bases of the junction unmatched. DNA of the CDR3: TGTGCCAGCAGTTACTCGACAGGGGGCAACTATGGCTACACCTTC. Translation: CASSYSTGGNYGYTF.

This chain uses TRBV4-1 with TRBJ2-2; TRBD2 agrees at 9 bases. The CDR3 extends over 18 amino acids. V lost 3 bases to trimming and J lost 1 base; unmatched junction nucleotides: 9. Germline CDR1 and CDR2: MGHRA and YSYEKL. The CDR3 sequence: CASSQRNPAGGNTGELFF. CDR3 nucleotides: TGCGCCAGCAGCCAGAGGAACCCAGCGGGGGGGAACACCGGGGAGCTGTTTTTT.

The J gene is TRBJ2-3, the V gene TRBV5-6; 11 nucleotides match TRBD2. CDR3 length: 17 amino acids. The V gene's germline CDR1 is SGHDT and CDR2 YYEEEE. Losses at the gene ends were 4 bases for V and 3 bases for J; bases not matched to a gene: 10. This CDR3 reads CASSPGLAGGPTDTQYF. Written as DNA, the CDR3 is TGTGCCAGCAGCCCGGGATTAGCGGGGGGGCCAACAGATACGCAGTATTTT.

This clone was counted between two and nine times. The chain couples TRBV30 to TRBJ2-7; the match to TRBD1 covers 9 bases. V trimming: 7 bases; J trimming: 5 bases; junction bases outside the gene matches: 6. Germline CDR1 is GTSNPN and CDR2 is SVGIG (reference sequence). The CDR3 length is 12 residues. The CDR3 DNA reads as TGTGCCTTTGGACAGGGGAACCACGAGCAGTACTTC. It codes for CAFGQGNHEQYF.

A single count supports this clone. The rearrangement joins TRBV30 to TRBJ1-2; 8 nucleotides agree with TRBD1. The CDR3 is 13 residues long. Germline trimming cut 0 bases from V and 7 bases from J; bases unmatched to any gene: 4. Germline lookup yields CDR1 GTSNPN and CDR2 SVGIG (reference sequence). The CDR3: CAWSVGQGRGYTF. CDR3 sequence (DNA): TGTGCCTGGAGTGTTGGACAGGGTCGTGGCTACACCTTC.